This record looks at one TCR beta chain sequence and its context. CDR1 and CDR2 (germline): MDHEN, SYDVKM. The V and J ends lost 7 bases and 0 bases respectively, with 15 bases between them. The CDR3 extends over 15 amino acids. This entry belongs to a study of blood T cell repertoires in COVID-19. Turning to the study itself: Material from acute and convalescent COVID-19 was sourced from the United States, Italy and Spain. From T cells, B-cell-depleted T cells, or PBMCs came the material, which was cDNA or gDNA.

TCRdb's copy holds only in-frame clones and misses some; the assay was immunoSEQ multiplex PCR. The sample includes some 87,000 clones, around 76% seen only once; the top ten take 15% to 20%. The chain recombines TRBV28 with TRBJ1-2, with a possible D match to TRBD1 (5 bases). This clonotype originated in a human donor in a cohort sampled during active COVID-19. The specimen was peripheral blood. The CDR3 region is CASTTPKGANYGYTF. Written as DNA, the CDR3 is TGTGCCAGCACCACCCCCAAAGGGGCTAACTATGGCTACACCTTC.